Included here is one T cell receptor beta chain sequence, with context. This record comes from a study of OX40 agonist ivuxolimab in advanced cancers. Sequencing was performed with immunoSEQ multiplex PCR; in TCRdb, only in-frame clones are kept and a portion is missing. The sample lists approximately 77,000 clones; 85% to 90% were seen once. Deletions cut 0 bases from V and 4 bases from J, with 7 bases between. Germline V gene sequence: CDR1 KGHSH, CDR2 LQKENI. This CDR3 spans 14 amino acids. The sample here was CD4+ or CD8+ T cells sorted from blood, taken in a trial of the OX40 agonist ivuxolimab. The chain has TRBV18 and TRBJ2-4; tentative D call: TRBD1 (6 bases). The source is an adult with an advanced solid tumor such as melanoma, head and neck, liver or kidney cancer. CDR3 in amino acids: CASSPPDRKNIQYF. Written as DNA, the CDR3 is TGTGCCAGCTCACCACCGGACAGAAAAAACATTCAGTACTTC.